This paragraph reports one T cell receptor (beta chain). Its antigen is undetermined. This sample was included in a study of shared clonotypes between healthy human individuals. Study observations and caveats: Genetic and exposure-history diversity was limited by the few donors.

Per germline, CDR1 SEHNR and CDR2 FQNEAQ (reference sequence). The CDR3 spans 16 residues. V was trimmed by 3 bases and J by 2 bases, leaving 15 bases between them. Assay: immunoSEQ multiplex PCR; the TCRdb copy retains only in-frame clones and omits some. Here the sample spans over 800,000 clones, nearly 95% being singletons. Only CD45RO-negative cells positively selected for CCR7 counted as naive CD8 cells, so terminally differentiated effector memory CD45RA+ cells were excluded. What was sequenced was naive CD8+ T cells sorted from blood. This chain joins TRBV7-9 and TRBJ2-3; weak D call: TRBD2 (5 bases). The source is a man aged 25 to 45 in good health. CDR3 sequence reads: CASSFWTEHSTDTQYF. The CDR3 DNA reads TGTGCCAGCAGCTTCTGGACTGAGCACTCCACAGATACGCAGTATTTT.